The present entry profiles one T cell receptor (beta chain) with its context. Antigen unknown. TCRdb redid the calling of the 5' RACE reads with MiXCR, one entry per CDR3 protein. The sample shows roughly 100,000 distinct CDR3 sequences, about 25% of them seen only once. The entry originates in a study of CD8 T cells in ankylosing spondylitis. The CDR3 extends over 11 amino acids. The V gene's germline CDR1 is KGHDR and CDR2 SFDVKD. V was pared by 3 bases and J by 8 bases, with 4 bases between. The study's findings and limits: Relatively scarce in peripheral blood, disease-linked clones were CD8+. One TCR beta motif, made up of roughly eight highly homologous variants, appeared characteristic of ankylosing spondylitis blood.

Input material: synovial fluid, either unsorted or a sorted T cell fraction (not recorded which). The J gene is TRBJ2-1, the V gene TRBV24-1; D call uncertain. The origin of this receptor is a male donor with ankylosing spondylitis. DNA for the CDR3: TGTGCCACCAGTGATCAATATGAGCAGTTCTTC. It specifies CATSDQYEQFF.